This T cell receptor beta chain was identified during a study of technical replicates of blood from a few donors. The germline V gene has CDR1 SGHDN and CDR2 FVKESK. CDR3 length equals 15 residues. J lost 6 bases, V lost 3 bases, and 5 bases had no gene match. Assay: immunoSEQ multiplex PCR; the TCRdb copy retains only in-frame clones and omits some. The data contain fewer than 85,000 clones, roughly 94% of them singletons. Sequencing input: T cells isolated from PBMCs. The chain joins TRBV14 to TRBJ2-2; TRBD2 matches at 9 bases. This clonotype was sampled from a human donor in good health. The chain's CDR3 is CASSHAGGPSGELFF. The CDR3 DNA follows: TGTGCCAGCAGCCACGCGGGAGGGCCATCCGGGGAGCTGTTTTTT.